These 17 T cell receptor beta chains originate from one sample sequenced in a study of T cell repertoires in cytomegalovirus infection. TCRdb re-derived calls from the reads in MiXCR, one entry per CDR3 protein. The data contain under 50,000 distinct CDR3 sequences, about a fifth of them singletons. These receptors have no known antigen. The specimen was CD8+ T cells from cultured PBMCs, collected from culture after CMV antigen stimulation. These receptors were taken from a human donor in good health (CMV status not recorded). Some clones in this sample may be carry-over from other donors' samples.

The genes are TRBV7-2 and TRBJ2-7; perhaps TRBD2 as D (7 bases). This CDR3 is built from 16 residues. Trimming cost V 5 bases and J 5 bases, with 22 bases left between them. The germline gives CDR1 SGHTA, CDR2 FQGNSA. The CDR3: CASSPRVGGGSNEQYF. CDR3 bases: TGTGCCAGCAGCCCCCGGGTAGGGGGAGGGTCCAACGAGCAGTACTTC.

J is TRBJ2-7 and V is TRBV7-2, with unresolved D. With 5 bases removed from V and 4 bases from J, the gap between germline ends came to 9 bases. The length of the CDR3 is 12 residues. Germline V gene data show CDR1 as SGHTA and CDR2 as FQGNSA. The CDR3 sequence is CASSPTGYEQYF. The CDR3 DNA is TGTGCCAGCAGCCCGACTGGATACGAGCAGTACTTC.

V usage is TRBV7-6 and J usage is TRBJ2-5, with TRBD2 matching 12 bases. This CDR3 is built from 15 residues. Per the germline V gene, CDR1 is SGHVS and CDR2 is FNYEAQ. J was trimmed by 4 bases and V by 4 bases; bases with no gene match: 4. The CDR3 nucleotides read TGTGCCAGCAGCTCCCCGACTAGCGGGGGAGAGACCCAGTACTTC. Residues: CASSSPTSGGETQYF.

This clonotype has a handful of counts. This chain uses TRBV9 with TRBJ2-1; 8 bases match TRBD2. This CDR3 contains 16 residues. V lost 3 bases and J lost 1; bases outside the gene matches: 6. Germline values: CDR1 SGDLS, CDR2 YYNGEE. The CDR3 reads CASSAEAGESYNEQFF. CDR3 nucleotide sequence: TGTGCCAGCAGCGCCGAAGCGGGAGAGTCCTACAATGAGCAGTTCTTC.

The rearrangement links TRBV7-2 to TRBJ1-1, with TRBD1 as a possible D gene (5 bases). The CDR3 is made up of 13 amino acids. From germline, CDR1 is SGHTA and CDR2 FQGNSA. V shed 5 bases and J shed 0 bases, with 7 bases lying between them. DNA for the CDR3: TGTGCCAGCAGCCAAGGGGTGAACACTGAAGCTTTCTTT. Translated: CASSQGVNTEAFF.

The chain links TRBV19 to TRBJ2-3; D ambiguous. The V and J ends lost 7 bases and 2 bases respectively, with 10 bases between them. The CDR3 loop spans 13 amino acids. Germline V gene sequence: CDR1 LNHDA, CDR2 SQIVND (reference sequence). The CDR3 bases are TGTGCCAGTAACCTAAGGTTCACAGATACGCAGTATTTT. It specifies CASNLRFTDTQYF.

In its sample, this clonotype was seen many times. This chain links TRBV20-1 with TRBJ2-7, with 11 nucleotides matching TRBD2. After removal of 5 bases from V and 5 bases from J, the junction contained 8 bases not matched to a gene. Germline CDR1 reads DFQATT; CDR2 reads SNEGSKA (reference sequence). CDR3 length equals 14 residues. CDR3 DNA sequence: TGCAGTGCTTTTAGCGGGAGGGCCCCGAACGAGCAGTACTTC. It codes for CSAFSGRAPNEQYF.

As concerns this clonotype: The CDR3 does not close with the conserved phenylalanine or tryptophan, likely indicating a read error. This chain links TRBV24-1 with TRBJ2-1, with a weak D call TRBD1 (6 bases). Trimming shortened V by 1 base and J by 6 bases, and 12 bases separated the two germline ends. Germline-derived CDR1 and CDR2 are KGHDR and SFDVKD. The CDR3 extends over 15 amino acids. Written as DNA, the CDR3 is TGTGCCACCAGTGATTTCAGGACAGCGCTCAATGAGCAGTTCTAC. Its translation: CATSDFRTALNEQFY.

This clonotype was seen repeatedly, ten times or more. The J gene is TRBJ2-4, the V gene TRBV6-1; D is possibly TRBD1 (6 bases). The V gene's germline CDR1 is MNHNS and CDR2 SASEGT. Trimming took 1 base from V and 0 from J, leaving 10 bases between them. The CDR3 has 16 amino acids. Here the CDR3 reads CASSEVQGRAKNIQYF. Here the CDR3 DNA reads TGTGCCAGCAGTGAAGTACAGGGTAGAGCCAAAAACATTCAGTACTTC.

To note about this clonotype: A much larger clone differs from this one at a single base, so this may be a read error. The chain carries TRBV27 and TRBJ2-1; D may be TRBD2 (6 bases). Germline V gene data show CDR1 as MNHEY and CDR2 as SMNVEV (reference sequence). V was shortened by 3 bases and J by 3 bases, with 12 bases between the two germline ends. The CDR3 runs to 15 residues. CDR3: CASSFRGYLYNEQFF. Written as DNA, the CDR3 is TGTGCCAGCAGTTTTCGGGGGTACCTCTACAATGAGCAGTTCTTC.

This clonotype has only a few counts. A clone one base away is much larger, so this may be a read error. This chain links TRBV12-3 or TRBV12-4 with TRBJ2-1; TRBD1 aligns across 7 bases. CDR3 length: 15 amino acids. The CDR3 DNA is TGTGCCAACAGTTTAGGGGACAGCTCCTACAATGAGCAGTTCTTC. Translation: CANSLGDSSYNEQFF.

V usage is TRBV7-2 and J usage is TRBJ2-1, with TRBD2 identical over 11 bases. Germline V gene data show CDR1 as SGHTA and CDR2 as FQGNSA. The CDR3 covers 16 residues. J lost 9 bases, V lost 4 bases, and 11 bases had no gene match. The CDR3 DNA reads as TGTGCCAGCAGCTCCCAACTAGCGGGAGATTTTAGTGAGCAGTTCTTC. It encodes CASSSQLAGDFSEQFF.

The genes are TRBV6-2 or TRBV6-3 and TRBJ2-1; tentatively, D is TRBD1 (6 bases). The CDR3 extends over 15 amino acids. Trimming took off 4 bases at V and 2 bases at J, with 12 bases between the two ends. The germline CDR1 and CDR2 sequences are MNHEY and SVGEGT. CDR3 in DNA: TGTGCCAGCAGTTCGGACAGAGGGGCCTACAATGAGCAGTTCTTC. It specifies CASSSDRGAYNEQFF.

The CDR3 DNA reads as TGTGCCAGCAGTTACTCTGGGGAGGGGCCGCCCCAGCATTTT. It encodes CASSYSGEGPPQHF. The chain is built from TRBV6-8 and TRBJ1-5, with D tentatively TRBD1 (5 bases). Germline assignment: CDR1 MNHGY and CDR2 SAAAGT. Trimming pared 0 bases from V and 9 bases from J, leaving 12 bases between. The CDR3 loop spans 14 amino acids.

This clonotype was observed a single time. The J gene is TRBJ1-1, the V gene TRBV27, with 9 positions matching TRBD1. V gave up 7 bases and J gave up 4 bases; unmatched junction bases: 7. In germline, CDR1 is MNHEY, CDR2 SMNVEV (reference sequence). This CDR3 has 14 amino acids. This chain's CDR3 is CASTQQGAGTEAFF. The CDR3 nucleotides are TGTGCCAGCACTCAACAGGGGGCCGGCACTGAAGCTTTCTTT.

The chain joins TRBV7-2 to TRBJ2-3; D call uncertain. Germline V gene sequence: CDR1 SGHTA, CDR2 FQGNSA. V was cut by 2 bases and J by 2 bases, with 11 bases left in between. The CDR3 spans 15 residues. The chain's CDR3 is CASSLLTQVTDTQYF. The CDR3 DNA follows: TGTGCCAGCAGCTTACTCACCCAGGTCACAGATACGCAGTATTTT.

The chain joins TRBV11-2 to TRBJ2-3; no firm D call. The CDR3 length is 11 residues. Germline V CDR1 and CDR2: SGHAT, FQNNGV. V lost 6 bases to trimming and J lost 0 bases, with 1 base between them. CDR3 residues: CASRSTDTQYF. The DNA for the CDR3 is TGTGCCAGCAGGAGCACAGATACGCAGTATTTT.